The rows below give T cell receptor beta chains drawn from one sample of a study of molecular identifiers for immune sequencing clone quantification. TCRdb itself ran the PCR reads through MiXCR, one entry per CDR3 protein. The repertoire includes 300,000 to 400,000 distinct CDR3 sequences, roughly 24% of them detected once, and 0.65% to 0.95% sits in the top ten. The sequenced sample consisted of naive CD8+ T cells from blood, with Jurkat cell RNA spiked in. The receptors were gathered from a human donor in good health. Some libraries in this study had Jurkat cell RNA spiked in. Each CDR3 is given with its conserved first and last residue. The order of the fields is V gene, CDR3 protein.

TRBV20-1 | CSARDGSGQPQHF
TRBV3-1 | CASSQDWGGASNEQFF
TRBV7-6 | CASSLARGGKETQYF
TRBV12-3/TRBV12-4 | CASSPRDKNTEAFF
TRBV7-8 | CASSPPLTGGSSYEQYF
TRBV29-1 | CSVDPGGGTGELFF
TRBV19 | CASSMRIGGYTEAFF
TRBV20-1 | CSARDSGAGSVEETQYF
TRBV4-1 | CASSHRQGVGQPQHF
TRBV19 | CASSISGLDYEQYF
TRBV5-6 | CASSFSQLFSGNTIYF
TRBV5-8 | CASSHTPYSNQPQHF
TRBV11-2 | CASSFIEQFF
TRBV6-2/TRBV6-3 | CASRSLTATNEKLFF
TRBV28 | CASSLLMGQGDTEAFF
TRBV9 | CASSVGPGASELADNEQFF
TRBV2 | CASSVGTLTYEQYF
TRBV20-1 | CSAGLVGFF
TRBV27 | CASNFYRDLNTEAFF
TRBV7-2 | CASSLVSPTDEAFF
TRBV7-8 | CASSLTGPMNTEAFF
TRBV29-1 | CSVGGRDHSYDQYF
TRBV11-2 | CASSWGQGVTDTQYF
TRBV27 | CASSLSGDAYAQYF
TRBV3-1 | CASSQGDYRQETQYF
TRBV14 | CASSHGTGYTDTQYF
TRBV6-5 | CASSPDRGRDEQFF
TRBV7-2 | CASSLIKRGPTDTQYF
TRBV5-5 | CASSLGPGRSYEQYF
TRBV24-1 | CAPSDLTGNQPQHF
TRBV12-5 | CASGLALASYEQYF
TRBV4-3 | CASSQDQVGAGHEQYF
TRBV5-6 | CASSLKRLSNQPQHF
TRBV14 | CASSQTPWGGAAEKLFF
TRBV4-3 | CASSLKGGGEKLFF
TRBV10-3 | CAISESGVYTDTQYF
TRBV16 | CASSHRGPTGELFF